The rows below give T cell receptor beta chains drawn from one sample of a study of tumor-infiltrating lymphocytes in primary liver carcinoma. In TCRdb, the multiplex PCR reads were re-called with MiXCR into one record per CDR3 protein. The table lists a few hundred thousand distinct CDR3 sequences, around 50% of them singletons. The sample taken for sequencing was peripheral blood. These receptors were taken from a woman in her twenties or thirties with primary liver carcinoma and hepatitis B virus infection. The CDR3 runs from the conserved cysteine through the conserved F or W. D genes are given only for firm matches. Expanded clones are given a class, and other clones once, few, many or no size at all.

v_call: TRBV4-1; d_call: .; clone_size: .; j_call: TRBJ2-7; cdr3_nt: TGCGCCAGCAACCAAGGTAATATCGCGGGACGCCACTACGAGCAGTACTTC; cdr3_aa: CASNQGNIAGRHYEQYF
v_call: TRBV6-2/TRBV6-3; d_call: .; clone_size: few; j_call: TRBJ2-4; cdr3_nt: TGTGCCAGCAGTTACCTGCGGATGGACATTCAGTACTTC; cdr3_aa: CASSYLRMDIQYF
v_call: TRBV6-5; d_call: TRBD2; clone_size: few; j_call: TRBJ2-3; cdr3_nt: TGTGCCAGCGGGGGCGGGAGGGCCGCAGATACGCAGTATTTT; cdr3_aa: CASGGGRAADTQYF
v_call: TRBV4-2; d_call: TRBD2; clone_size: many; j_call: TRBJ2-7; cdr3_nt: TGTGCCAGCAGCACAGGCGGGGGCTCCTACGAGCAGTACTTC; cdr3_aa: CASSTGGGSYEQYF
v_call: TRBV11-2; d_call: .; clone_size: .; j_call: TRBJ1-4; cdr3_nt: TGTGCTAGCAGCTTAAGGGGATCAACTAATGAAAAACCGTTTTTT; cdr3_aa: CASSLRGSTNEKPFF
v_call: TRBV12-3/TRBV12-4; d_call: TRBD1; clone_size: many; j_call: TRBJ2-2; cdr3_nt: TGTGCCAGCAGTTTAGAGGGACAGGGGGCCCTTAACACCGGGGAGCTGTTTTTT; cdr3_aa: CASSLEGQGALNTGELFF
v_call: TRBV11-1; d_call: TRBD1; clone_size: once; j_call: TRBJ1-1; cdr3_nt: TGTGCCAGCAACAGGGACAGGGGGACGAACACTGAAGCTTTCTTT; cdr3_aa: CASNRDRGTNTEAFF
v_call: TRBV6-1; d_call: .; clone_size: .; j_call: TRBJ1-5; cdr3_nt: TGTGCCTGCAGTGAATATTTGCGAATTTCGGGGGGCGATCAGCCCCAGCATTTT; cdr3_aa: CACSEYLRISGGDQPQHF
v_call: TRBV5-4; d_call: .; clone_size: .; j_call: TRBJ2-6; cdr3_nt: TGTGCCAGCAGCCTCGGGGGTTCCTCTGGGGCCAACGTCCTGACTTTC; cdr3_aa: CASSLGGSSGANVLTF
v_call: TRBV5-4; d_call: TRBD1; clone_size: .; j_call: TRBJ1-4; cdr3_nt: TGTGCCAGCAGCTCCCGGACAGGGGATGAAAAACTGTTTTTT; cdr3_aa: CASSSRTGDEKLFF
v_call: TRBV1; d_call: .; clone_size: .; j_call: TRBJ2-1; cdr3_nt: TGCGCCAGCAGCCAAGTCTCCAGCGGGGGTTACAATGAGCAGTCCTTC; cdr3_aa: CASSQVSSGGYNEQSF
v_call: TRBV4-1; d_call: TRBD1; clone_size: .; j_call: TRBJ2-3; cdr3_nt: TGCGCCAGCAGCCAGACTTTTACCCGGGACAGGTCGGCAGATACGCAGTATTTT; cdr3_aa: CASSQTFTRDRSADTQYF
v_call: TRBV4-1; d_call: .; clone_size: once; j_call: TRBJ1-2; cdr3_nt: TGCGCCAGCAACCAAGGCCTGAGCGGGAGGCCGGACGGCTACACCTTC; cdr3_aa: CASNQGLSGRPDGYTF